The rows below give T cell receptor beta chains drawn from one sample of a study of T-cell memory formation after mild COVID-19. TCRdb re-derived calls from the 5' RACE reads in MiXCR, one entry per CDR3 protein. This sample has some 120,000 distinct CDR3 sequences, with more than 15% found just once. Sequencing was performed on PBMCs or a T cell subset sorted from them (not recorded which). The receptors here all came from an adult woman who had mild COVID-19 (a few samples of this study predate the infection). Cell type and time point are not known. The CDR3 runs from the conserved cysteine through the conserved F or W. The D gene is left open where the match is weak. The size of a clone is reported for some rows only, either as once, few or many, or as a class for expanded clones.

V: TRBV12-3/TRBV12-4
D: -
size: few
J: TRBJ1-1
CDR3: CASILHSSNTEAFF
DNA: TGTGCCAGCATCCTACATAGTTCGAACACTGAAGCTTTCTTT

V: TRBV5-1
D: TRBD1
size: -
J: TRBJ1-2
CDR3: CASSPVTDRRNYGYTF
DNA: TGCGCCAGCAGCCCTGTGACGGACAGGAGGAACTATGGCTACACCTTC

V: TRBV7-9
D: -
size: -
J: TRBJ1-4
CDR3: CASSPRGPATNEKLFF
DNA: TGTGCCAGCAGCCCTAGGGGCCCAGCGACTAATGAAAAACTGTTTTTT

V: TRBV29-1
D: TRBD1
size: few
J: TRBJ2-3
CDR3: CSFGAGQGAITDTQYF
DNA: TGCAGCTTTGGAGCCGGACAGGGGGCTATCACAGATACGCAGTATTTT

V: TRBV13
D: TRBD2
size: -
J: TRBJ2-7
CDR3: CASIKRGEYEQYF
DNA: TGTGCCAGCATTAAGCGGGGGGAATACGAGCAGTACTTC

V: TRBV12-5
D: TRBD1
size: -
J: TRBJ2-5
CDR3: CASGLRQGYQETQYF
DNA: TGTGCTAGTGGTTTGAGACAGGGGTACCAAGAGACCCAGTACTTC

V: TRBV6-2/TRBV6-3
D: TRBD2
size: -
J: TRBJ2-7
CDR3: CAMRPSGGNEQYF
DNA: TGTGCTATGAGACCCAGCGGGGGGAACGAGCAGTACTTC

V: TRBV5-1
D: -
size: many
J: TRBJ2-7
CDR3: CASSLVPGDPYEQYF
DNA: TGCGCCAGCAGCTTGGTTCCGGGGGACCCCTACGAGCAGTACTTC

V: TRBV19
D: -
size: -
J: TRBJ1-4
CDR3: CASSIRTLGEKLFF
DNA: TGTGCCAGTAGTATTAGGACCCTCGGAGAAAAACTGTTTTTT

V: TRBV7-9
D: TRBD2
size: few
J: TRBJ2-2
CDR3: CASSRAGLAGVWYTGELFF
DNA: TGTGCCAGCAGCCGAGCAGGACTAGCGGGAGTTTGGTACACCGGGGAGCTGTTTTTT

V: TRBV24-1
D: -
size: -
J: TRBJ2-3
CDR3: CATRPAASSTDTQYF
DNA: TGTGCCACCAGGCCGGCCGCCTCTAGCACAGATACGCAGTATTTT

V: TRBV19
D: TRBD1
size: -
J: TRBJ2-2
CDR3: CASSIVQGPLGGELFF
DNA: TGTGCCAGTAGTATAGTACAGGGGCCCCTTGGCGGGGAGCTGTTTTTT

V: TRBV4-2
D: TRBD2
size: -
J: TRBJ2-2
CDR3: CASSQELAGDVGGELFF
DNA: TGTGCCAGCAGCCAAGAACTAGCGGGGGACGTCGGCGGGGAGCTGTTTTTT

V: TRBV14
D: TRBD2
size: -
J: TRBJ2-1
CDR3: CASSQVTGGPWNEQFF
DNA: TGTGCCAGCAGCCAAGTAACGGGGGGGCCGTGGAATGAGCAGTTCTTC

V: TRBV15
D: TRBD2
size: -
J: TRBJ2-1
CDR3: CASRLAGLSNEQFF
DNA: TGTGCCAGCCGTCTAGCGGGACTAAGCAATGAGCAGTTCTTC

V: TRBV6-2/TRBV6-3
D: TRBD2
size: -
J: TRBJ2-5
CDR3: CASSQRGGPRETQYF
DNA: TGTGCCAGCAGCCAGCGGGGGGGACCACGTGAGACCCAGTACTTC

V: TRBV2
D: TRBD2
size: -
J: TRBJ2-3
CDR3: CASSRMRGGSTDTQYF
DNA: TGTGCCAGCAGTCGCATGCGGGGGGGAAGCACAGATACGCAGTATTTT

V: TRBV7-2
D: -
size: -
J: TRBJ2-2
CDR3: CASSLVRVHTGELFF
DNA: TGTGCCAGCAGCCTAGTCAGGGTTCACACCGGGGAGCTGTTTTTT

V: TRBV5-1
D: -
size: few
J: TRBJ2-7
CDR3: CASSLERAAYEQYF
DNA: TGCGCCAGCAGCTTGGAAAGGGCCGCCTACGAGCAGTACTTC

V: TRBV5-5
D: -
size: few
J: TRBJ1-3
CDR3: CASSLDFSGNTIYF
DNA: TGTGCCAGCAGCTTGGACTTCTCTGGAAACACCATATATTTT

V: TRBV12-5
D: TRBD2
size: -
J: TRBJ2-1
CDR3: CASTGLSGGMWHEQFF
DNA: TGTGCTAGTACGGGACTCAGCGGGGGGATGTGGCATGAGCAGTTCTTC